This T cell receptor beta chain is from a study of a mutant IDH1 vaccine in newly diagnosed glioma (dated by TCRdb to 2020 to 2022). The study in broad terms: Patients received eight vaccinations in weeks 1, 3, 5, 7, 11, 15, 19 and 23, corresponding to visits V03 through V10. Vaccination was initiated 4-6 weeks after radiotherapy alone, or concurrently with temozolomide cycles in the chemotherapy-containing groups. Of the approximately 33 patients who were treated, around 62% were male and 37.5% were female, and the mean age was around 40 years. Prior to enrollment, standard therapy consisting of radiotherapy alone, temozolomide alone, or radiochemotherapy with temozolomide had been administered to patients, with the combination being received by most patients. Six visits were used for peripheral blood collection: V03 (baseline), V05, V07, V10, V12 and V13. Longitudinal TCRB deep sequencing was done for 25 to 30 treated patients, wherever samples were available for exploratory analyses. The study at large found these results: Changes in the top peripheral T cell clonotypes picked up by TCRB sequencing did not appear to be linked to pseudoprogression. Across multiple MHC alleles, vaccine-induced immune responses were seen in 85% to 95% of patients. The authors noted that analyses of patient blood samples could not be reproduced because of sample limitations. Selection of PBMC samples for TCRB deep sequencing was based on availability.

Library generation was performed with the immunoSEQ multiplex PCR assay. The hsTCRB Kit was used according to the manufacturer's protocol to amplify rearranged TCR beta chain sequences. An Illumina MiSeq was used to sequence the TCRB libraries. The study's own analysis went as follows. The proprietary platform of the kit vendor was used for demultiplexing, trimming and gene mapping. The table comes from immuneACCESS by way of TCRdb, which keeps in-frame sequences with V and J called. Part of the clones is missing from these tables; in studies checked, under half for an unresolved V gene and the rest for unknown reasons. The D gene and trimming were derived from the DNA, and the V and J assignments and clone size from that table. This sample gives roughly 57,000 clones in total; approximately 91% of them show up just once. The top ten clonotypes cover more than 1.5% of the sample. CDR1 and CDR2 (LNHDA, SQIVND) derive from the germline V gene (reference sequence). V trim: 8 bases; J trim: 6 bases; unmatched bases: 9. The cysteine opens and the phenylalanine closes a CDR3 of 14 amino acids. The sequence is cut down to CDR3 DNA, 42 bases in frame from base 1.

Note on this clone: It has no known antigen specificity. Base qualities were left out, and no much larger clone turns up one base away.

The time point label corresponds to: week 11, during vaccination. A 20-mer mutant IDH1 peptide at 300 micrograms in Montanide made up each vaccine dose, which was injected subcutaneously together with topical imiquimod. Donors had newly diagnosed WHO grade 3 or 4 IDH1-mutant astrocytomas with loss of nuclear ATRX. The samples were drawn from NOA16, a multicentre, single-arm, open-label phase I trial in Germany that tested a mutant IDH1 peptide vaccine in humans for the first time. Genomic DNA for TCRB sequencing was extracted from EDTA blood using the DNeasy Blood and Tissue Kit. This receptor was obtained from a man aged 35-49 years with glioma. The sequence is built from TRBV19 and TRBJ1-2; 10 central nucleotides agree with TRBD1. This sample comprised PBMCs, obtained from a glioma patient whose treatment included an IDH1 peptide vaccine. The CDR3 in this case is CASGDRGRLDGYTF. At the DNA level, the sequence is TGTGCCAGTGGGGACAGGGGCCGCCTGGATGGCTACACCTTC. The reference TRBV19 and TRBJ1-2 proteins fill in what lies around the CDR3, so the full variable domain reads DGGITQSPKYLFRKEGQNVTLSCEQNLNHDAMYWYRQDPGQGLRLIYYSQIVNDFQKGDIAEGYSVSREKKESFPLTVTSAQKNPTAFYLCASGDRGRLDGYTFGSGTRLTVV.